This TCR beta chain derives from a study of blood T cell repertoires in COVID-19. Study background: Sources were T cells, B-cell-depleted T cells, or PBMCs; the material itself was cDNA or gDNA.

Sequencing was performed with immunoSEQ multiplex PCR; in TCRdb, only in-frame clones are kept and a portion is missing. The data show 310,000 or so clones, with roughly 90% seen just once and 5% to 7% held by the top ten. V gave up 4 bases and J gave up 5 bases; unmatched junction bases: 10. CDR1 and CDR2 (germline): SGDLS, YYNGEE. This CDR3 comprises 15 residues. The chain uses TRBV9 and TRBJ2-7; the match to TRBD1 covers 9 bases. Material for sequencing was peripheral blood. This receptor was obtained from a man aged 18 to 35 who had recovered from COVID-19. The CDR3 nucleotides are TGTGCCAGCAGCCCCTCGGGACAGGGAGGAGACGAGCAGTACTTC. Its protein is CASSPSGQGGDEQYF.